These 25 T cell receptor beta chains were sequenced from one sample in a study of Graves' ophthalmopathy and Graves' hyperthyroidism. TCR beta CDR3 amplification used RNA transcripts. The authors performed first-round RT-PCR with HTBI primers and then a second-round multiplex PCR. Each CDR3 protein is one row after TCRdb ran MiXCR on the multiplex PCR reads. Of hundreds of thousands of distinct CDR3 sequences listed, over 20% were seen once; the top ten hold 2.5% to 3.5%. Sequencing input: peripheral blood. These receptors all come from a woman in her late teens or twenties with stable Graves' hyperthyroidism.

In its sample, this clonotype was seen a few times. The rearrangement links TRBV6-1 to TRBJ2-7; maybe TRBD2 (5 bases). CDR3 length: 13 residues. Per germline, CDR1 MNHNS and CDR2 SASEGT. V was clipped by 6 bases and J by 3 bases, with 12 bases between them. The CDR3 loop reads CASRDGLYYEQYF. As DNA, the CDR3 is TGTGCCAGCAGAGACGGACTGTACTACGAGCAGTACTTC.

A single count supports this clonotype. This clone may be a read error of a much larger clone one base away. The J gene is TRBJ2-2, the V gene TRBV20-1; 9 nucleotides line up with TRBD2. Germline CDR1 is DFQATT and CDR2 is SNEGSKA (reference sequence). The CDR3 loop spans 15 amino acids. This chain's CDR3 is CSASSAGGPGGELCF. The CDR3 coding sequence is TGCAGTGCTAGTTCGGCGGGAGGGCCCGGCGGGGAGCTGTGTTTT.

The chain combines TRBV2 with TRBJ2-7; D gene ambiguous. The V end lost 3 bases, the J end lost 0 bases, and 9 bases lay between the germline ends. CDR3 length: 14 amino acids. Germline V gives CDR1 SNHLY, CDR2 FYNNEI. The CDR3 nucleotides read TGTGCCAGCAGTGAGTTAGCTGGCTCCTACGAGCAGTACTTC. Translating it yields CASSELAGSYEQYF.

In the case of this clonotype: A junction boundary mismatches the germline segment, possibly from a read error. This chain joins TRBV12-3 or TRBV12-4 and TRBJ2-4; 13 bases line up with TRBD2. This CDR3 region has 19 residues. The CDR3 region is CASSLARGTSGASKNIKYF. The CDR3 region has the DNA TGTGCCAGCAGTTTAGCGCGCGGGACTAGCGGGGCCTCCAAAAACATTAAGTACTTC.

This clonotype was found many times. The genes are TRBV7-8 and TRBJ2-7, with 11 bases fitting TRBD2. Unmatched junction bases numbered 3, after V lost 2 bases and J lost 3 bases. The CDR3 totals 15 residues. Per the germline V gene, CDR1 is SGHVS and CDR2 is FQNEAQ. CDR3 region: CASSLRGTSGYEQYF. The DNA of the CDR3 is TGTGCCAGCAGCTTACGCGGGACTAGCGGCTACGAGCAGTACTTC.

This clonotype has ten or more counts. This sequence joins TRBV9 and TRBJ2-6, with D hard to call. Germline V gene data show CDR1 as SGDLS and CDR2 as YYNGEE. The CDR3 sequence is 15 residues long. The V end lost 2 bases, the J end lost 0 bases, and 6 bases lay between the germline ends. Written as DNA, the CDR3 is TGTGCCAGCAGCGTTTTTCCCTCTGGGGCCAACGTCCTGACTTTC. Encoded protein: CASSVFPSGANVLTF.

This clonotype occurred many times. The chain is built from TRBV6-2 or TRBV6-3 and TRBJ1-5, with D possibly being TRBD1 (5 bases). There are 17 residues in the CDR3. CDR1 is MNHEY, CDR2 SVGEGT, per germline. V was trimmed by 2 bases and J by 0 bases, leaving 14 bases between them. CDR3 DNA: TGTGCCAGCAGTTACCGACGCGGGGCCCGTAGCAATCAGCCCCAGCATTTT. Translation gives CASSYRRGARSNQPQHF.

The J gene is TRBJ2-7, the V gene TRBV27; D may be TRBD1 (7 bases). Looked up from germline, CDR1 is MNHEY and CDR2 is SMNVEV (reference sequence). The ends were cut back, 5 bases at V and 2 bases at J, with 16 bases in the middle. The CDR3 runs to 15 residues. CDR3 amino acids: CASSPAAGGTYEQYF. For the CDR3, the DNA is TGTGCCAGCAGTCCCGCGGCAGGGGGGACCTACGAGCAGTACTTC.

The chain recombines TRBV7-9 with TRBJ1-1; unclear D gene. The CDR3 loop spans 14 amino acids. V lost 1 base and J 2 bases, leaving 8 bases between the germline ends. Germline CDR1 SEHNR, CDR2 FQNEAQ (reference sequence). This chain's CDR3 is CASSLGQINTEAFF. CDR3 DNA sequence: TGTGCCAGCAGCTTAGGGCAGATTAACACTGAAGCTTTCTTT.

V is TRBV6-2 or TRBV6-3 and J is TRBJ2-2; TRBD2 is a possible D gene (6 bases). Per the germline V gene, CDR1 is MNHEY and CDR2 is SVGEGT. This CDR3 region has 16 residues. The V and J ends lost 2 bases and 2 bases respectively, with 12 bases between them. Here the CDR3 DNA reads TGTGCCAGCAGTTACGGGCTAGCGCGTAACACCGGGGAGCTGTTTTTT. Translation gives CASSYGLARNTGELFF.

The chain combines TRBV29-1 with TRBJ1-5; TRBD1 matches at 7 bases. Per germline, CDR1 SQVTM and CDR2 ANQGSEA. The CDR3 loop spans 13 amino acids. Trimming cost V 7 bases and J 4 bases; bases outside gene matches: 7. CDR3: CSAADRPNQPQHF. In DNA, the CDR3 is TGCAGCGCTGCGGACAGGCCTAATCAGCCCCAGCATTTT.

This clonotype was counted at least ten times. The chain couples TRBV11-3 to TRBJ2-7; D might be TRBD1 or TRBD2, each matching 5 bases. This CDR3 contains 12 residues. V dropped 5 bases and J dropped 6 bases, with 11 bases sitting between them. Germline CDR1 SGHNT, CDR2 YENEEA. The CDR3 spells CASSRGAREQYF. Written as DNA, the CDR3 is TGTGCCAGCAGCAGAGGGGCGCGCGAGCAGTACTTC.

This clonotype was seen many times. V and J are TRBV10-2 and TRBJ1-1; TRBD1 matches 11 bases. Trimming took 5 bases from V and 6 from J; bases not matched to a gene: 5. This CDR3 comprises 14 residues. The germline CDR1 and CDR2 sequences are WSHSY and SAAADI. The CDR3 sequence is CASSWDRGSAEAFF. DNA of the CDR3: TGCGCCAGCAGTTGGGACAGGGGGAGCGCTGAAGCTTTCTTT.

The count of this clonotype is one. The chain has TRBV11-2 and TRBJ1-5; TRBD1 might be the D (5 bases). The CDR3 loop spans 16 amino acids. The germline gives CDR1 SGHAT, CDR2 FQNNGV. Trimming took 1 base from V and 6 from J, leaving 16 bases between them. The DNA for the CDR3 is TGTGCCAGCAGCTTAGGGGGTCAGGGCGAGGGTCAGCCCCAGCATTTT. Protein sequence: CASSLGGQGEGQPQHF.

Ten or more counts support this clonotype. The genes are TRBV11-2 and TRBJ2-7; TRBD1 matches 11 bases. The CDR3 runs to 15 residues. After removal of 7 bases from V and 5 bases from J, the junction contained 10 bases not matched to a gene. Germline V gene sequence: CDR1 SGHAT, CDR2 FQNNGV. CDR3 sequence: CASTFSGTGGDEQYF. The CDR3 nucleotides read TGTGCCAGCACTTTTTCCGGGACAGGGGGAGACGAGCAGTACTTC.

This clonotype was picked up many times. The CDR3 reads CATSRDGGQGQPQHF. The DNA for the CDR3 is TGTGCCACCAGCAGAGATGGGGGGCAAGGGCAGCCCCAGCATTTT. The chain is built from TRBV15 and TRBJ1-5, with D maybe TRBD1 (6 bases). Germline CDR1 and CDR2: LNHNV and YYDKDF (reference sequence). The CDR3 runs 15 residues. V gave up 0 bases and J gave up 7 bases, with 13 bases separating them.

This clonotype was found many times. V and J are TRBV6-2 or TRBV6-3 and TRBJ2-7; D may correspond to TRBD1 or TRBD2 (5 bases each). V lost 6 bases and J 5 bases, leaving 14 bases between the germline ends. In germline, CDR1 is MNHEY, CDR2 SVGEGT. This CDR3 is 13 amino acids long. In nucleotides, the CDR3 is TGTGCCAGCAGGGGGGAGCAGGCCCACGAGCAGTACTTC. Its translation is CASRGEQAHEQYF.

A remark on this clonotype: A single base separates this from a much larger clone, so it may be a read error. V gene TRBV20-1 combines with J gene TRBJ2-4, with TRBD2 identical over 13 bases. The CDR3 totals 18 residues. CDR1 is DFQATT, CDR2 SNEGSKA, per germline (reference sequence). The CDR3 loop reads CSARDPGLAGVFEYIKYF. The CDR3, as DNA: TGCAGTGCTAGAGATCCCGGACTAGCGGGAGTGTTTGAGTACATTAAGTACTTC.

Notes on this clonotype: The CDR3 end shows no conserved phenylalanine or tryptophan, and so a read error is likely. The genes are TRBV9 and TRBJ2-7; 8 bases are shared with TRBD2. The V gene's germline CDR1 is SGDLS and CDR2 YYNGEE. The CDR3 extends over 14 amino acids. The V segment lost 3 bases and the J segment 5 bases; nucleotides outside the gene matches: 7. The CDR3 region has the DNA TGTGCCAGCAGCGCGAGAGCGGGAGTCAACGAGCAGTACTAC. As protein: CASSARAGVNEQYY.

This clonotype came up many times. This chain links TRBV12-3 or TRBV12-4 with TRBJ1-2; tentatively, D is TRBD1 (6 bases). Between the trimmed V and J ends, which lost 5 bases and 4 bases, there was a span of 20 bases. CDR3 length equals 16 residues. Written as DNA, the CDR3 is TGTGCCAGCAGTCCCCTAGGGTCCGGGACACTCTATGGCTACACCTTC. Its protein product is CASSPLGSGTLYGYTF.

Ten or more counts support this clonotype. The chain recombines TRBV20-1 with TRBJ2-5, with 10 bases fitting TRBD2. The J segment lost 5 bases and the V segment lost 3 bases, leaving 6 bases of the junction unmatched. Germline values: CDR1 DFQATT, CDR2 SNEGSKA (reference sequence). This CDR3 is built from 14 residues. In DNA form, the CDR3 reads TGCAGTGCTAGTCCGGGACTAGCGTTTGAGACCCAGTACTTC. Protein product: CSASPGLAFETQYF.

V and J are TRBV7-2 and TRBJ2-7; 7 positions match TRBD1. The V gene end was trimmed by 2 bases and the J gene end by 4 bases; junction bases not matched to a gene: 2. Germline CDR1 SGHTA, CDR2 FQGNSA. There are 13 residues in the CDR3. CDR3 nucleotides: TGTGCCAGCAGCTTAATACAGGGGTACGAGCAGTACTTC. Translating it yields CASSLIQGYEQYF.

The table lists this clonotype with many counts. The chain recombines TRBV20-1 with TRBJ1-2; perhaps TRBD1 as D (5 bases). V lost 3 bases, J lost 4 bases, and 15 bases lay in between. CDR3 size: 14 residues. Germline V CDR1 and CDR2: DFQATT, SNEGSKA (reference sequence). The CDR3 coding sequence is TGCAGTGCTAGGGGCCCCGGACAAATCTATGGCTACACCTTC. This encodes CSARGPGQIYGYTF.

This clonotype was detected many times. V gene TRBV30 combines with J gene TRBJ2-6; no clear D gene. Germline V lookup: CDR1 GTSNPN, CDR2 SVGIG (reference sequence). The CDR3 has 13 amino acids. Trimming left V 0 bases short and J 4 bases short, with 4 bases between. The CDR3 protein is CAWSVRGANVLTF. CDR3 DNA: TGTGCCTGGAGTGTAAGGGGGGCCAACGTCCTGACTTTC.

This clonotype was seen at least ten times. The chain carries TRBV20-1 and TRBJ2-5; D is perhaps TRBD2 (6 bases). This CDR3 contains 12 residues. The germline gives CDR1 DFQATT, CDR2 SNEGSKA (reference sequence). Trimming cost V 6 bases and J 5 bases, with 13 bases left between them. DNA for the CDR3: TGCAGTGCCGGCGGGATCTCGGAGACCCAGTACTTC. It codes for CSAGGISETQYF.